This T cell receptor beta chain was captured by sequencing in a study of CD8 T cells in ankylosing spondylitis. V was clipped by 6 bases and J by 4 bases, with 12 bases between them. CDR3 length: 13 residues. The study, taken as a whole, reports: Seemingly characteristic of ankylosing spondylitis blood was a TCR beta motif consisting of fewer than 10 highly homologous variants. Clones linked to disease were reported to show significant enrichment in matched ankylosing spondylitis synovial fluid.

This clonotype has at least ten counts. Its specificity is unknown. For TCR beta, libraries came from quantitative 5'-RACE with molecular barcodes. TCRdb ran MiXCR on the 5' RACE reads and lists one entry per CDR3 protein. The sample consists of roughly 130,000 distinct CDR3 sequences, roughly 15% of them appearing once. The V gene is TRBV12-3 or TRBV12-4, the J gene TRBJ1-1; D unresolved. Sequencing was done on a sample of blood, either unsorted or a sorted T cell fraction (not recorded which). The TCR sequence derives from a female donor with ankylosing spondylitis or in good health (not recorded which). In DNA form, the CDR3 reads TGTGCCAGCAGGGAGGACCGTAGCACTGAAGCTTTCTTT. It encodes CASREDRSTEAFF.